This entry lists 15 T cell receptor beta chains sequenced from one sample in a study of vaccination effects on CD4 cells after COVID-19. This table comes from immunoSEQ multiplex PCR, and its TCRdb copy is limited to in-frame clones, with some not included. The sample yields tens of thousands of clones, roughly 74% seen once. Antigen specificity for these receptors is unknown. Antigen-specific CD4+ T cells were expanded with viral peptide pools in the ViraFEST assay before sequencing. Cells that had been cultured for 10 days were the source of isolated CD4+ T cells. Nobody among the vaccine recipients had prior SARS-CoV-2 infection (nucleocapsid antibodies were negative). Here the sequenced sample was CD4+ T cells from PBMCs cultured with HCoV-NL63 spike peptides, taken before COVID-19 vaccination. These TCRs come from a human donor who received a COVID-19 vaccine.

The CDR3 coding sequence is TGTGCCAGCAGCTTAAACAGGGACACTGAAGCTTTCTTT. Encoded protein: CASSLNRDTEAFF. The chain combines TRBV7-3 with TRBJ1-1; maybe TRBD1 (6 bases). Trimming pared 1 base from V and 3 bases from J, leaving 6 bases between. Germline V gene data show CDR1 as SGHTA and CDR2 as FQGTGA. The CDR3 covers 13 residues.

This sequence joins TRBV7-9 and TRBJ1-1; 8 nucleotides agree with TRBD1. Germline CDR1 is SEHNR and CDR2 is FQNEAQ (reference sequence). The CDR3 contains 15 residues. Trimming at V came to 3 bases and at J to 3 bases, leaving 6 bases not matched to a gene. The CDR3 sequence: CASSFEDRAYTEAFF. The CDR3 region has the DNA TGTGCCAGCAGCTTCGAGGACAGGGCTTACACTGAAGCTTTCTTT.

This clone was counted a single time. The chain uses TRBV4-1 and TRBJ1-4, with TRBD1 matching 10 bases. Germline V gene lookup returns CDR1 MGHRA and CDR2 YSYEKL. V shed 4 bases, J shed 2 bases, and the junction held 13 bases outside the gene matches. The CDR3 extends over 19 amino acids. The DNA of the CDR3 is TGCGCCAGCAGCCGGTCAAGTAGGGACAGGGGTGTGACTAATGAAAAACTGTTTTTT. Translated: CASSRSSRDRGVTNEKLFF.

This clone was seen only a few times. The V and J genes are TRBV5-4 and TRBJ2-1; tentatively, D is TRBD1 (7 bases). The CDR3 extends over 16 amino acids. CDR1 is SGHNT and CDR2 is YYREEE in the germline V gene (reference sequence). Trimming shortened V by 4 bases and J by 7 bases, and 21 bases separated the two germline ends. CDR3 region: CASSVGGRGAGNEQFF. The CDR3, as DNA: TGTGCCAGCAGCGTTGGGGGCAGGGGGGCCGGAAATGAGCAGTTCTTC.

CDR3 DNA: TGTGCCAGCAGTTTGACAGAGCAAGAGACCCAGTACTTC. It is translated as CASSLTEQETQYF. The chain employs TRBV5-4 and TRBJ2-5, with TRBD1 as a possible D gene (5 bases). Trimming shortened V by 5 bases and J by 2 bases, and 10 bases separated the two germline ends. The CDR3 extends over 13 amino acids. Per the germline V gene, CDR1 is SGHNT and CDR2 is YYREEE (reference sequence).

The chain has TRBV6-5 and TRBJ2-7; 7 nucleotides align to TRBD1. This CDR3 region has 11 residues. V dropped 7 bases and J dropped 5; count of bases not matched to a gene: 2. Germline V gene data show CDR1 as MNHEY and CDR2 as SVGAGI. CDR3 coding DNA: TGTGCCAGCAAGGGACAGAACGAGCAGTACGTC. This encodes CASKGQNEQYV.

This clone came up once. The chain combines TRBV6-5 with TRBJ2-3; D not certain. V was shortened by 7 bases and J by 3 bases, with 11 bases between the two germline ends. The germline gives CDR1 MNHEY, CDR2 SVGAGI. CDR3 size: 13 residues. CDR3 residues: CASKRSETDTQYF. In DNA, the CDR3 is TGTGCCAGCAAGCGCTCGGAGACAGATACGCAGTATTTT.

V is TRBV30 and J is TRBJ2-3; D is perhaps TRBD1 (5 bases). This CDR3 region has 14 residues. Germline V gene lookup returns CDR1 GTSNPN and CDR2 SVGIG (reference sequence). V was clipped by 4 bases and J by 1 base, with 12 bases between them. CDR3 nucleotides: TGTGCCTGGACTAACCTCAGGGGCACAGATACGCAGTATTTT. As protein: CAWTNLRGTDTQYF.

The chain couples TRBV7-6 to TRBJ2-1; 10 nucleotides align to TRBD2. The ends lost 0 bases at V and 7 bases at J; junction bases unmatched: 3. The CDR3 is made up of 15 amino acids. CDR1 is SGHVS and CDR2 is FNYEAQ in the germline V gene. The CDR3 reads CASSLAAGGRNEQFF. CDR3 nucleotides: TGTGCCAGCAGCTTAGCAGCGGGGGGGAGGAATGAGCAGTTCTTC. Combining the CDR3 with reference TRBV7-6 and TRBJ2-1 gives the whole variable domain GAGVSQSPRYKVTKRGQDVALRCDPISGHVSLYWYRQALGQGPEFLTYFNYEAQQDKSGLPNDRFSAERPEGSISTLTIQRTEQRDSAMYRCASSLAAGGRNEQFFGPGTRLTVL.

This chain connects TRBV6-2 or TRBV6-3 to TRBJ2-7, with D perhaps matching TRBD1 or TRBD2 (5 bases each). V was clipped by 6 bases and J by 6 bases, with 27 bases between them. Germline CDR1 reads MNHEY; CDR2 reads SVGEGT. This CDR3 is built from 17 residues. CDR3 coding DNA: TGTGCCAGCAGCCAAACGCCACGGGACCGGACCTTGCGCGAGCAGTACGTC. Residues: CASSQTPRDRTLREQYV.

V is TRBV29-1 and J is TRBJ1-2; TRBD1 might be the D (5 bases). This CDR3 comprises 14 residues. CDR1 is SQVTM, CDR2 ANQGSEA, per germline. The germline V and J ends were trimmed by 1 base and 3 bases, with 12 bases remaining between them. CDR3 sequence: CSVEVGPVYYGYTF. CDR3 sequence (DNA): TGCAGCGTTGAAGTGGGGCCTGTTTACTATGGCTACACCTTC. The full variable domain, rest sourced from reference TRBV29-1 and TRBJ1-2, is SAVISQKPSRDICQRGTSLTIQCQVDSQVTMMFWYRQQPGQSLTLIATANQGSEATYESGFVIDKFPISRPNLTFSTLTVSNMSPEDSSIYLCSVEVGPVYYGYTFGSGTRLTVV.

The V call is TRBV3-1 (or the pseudogene TRBV3-2), the J call TRBJ2-3; 9 bases are shared with TRBD2. This CDR3 comprises 16 residues. The J segment lost 4 bases and the V segment lost 2 bases, leaving 7 bases of the junction unmatched. Germline V gene lookup returns CDR1 LGHDT and CDR2 YNNKEL (reference sequence). The DNA for the CDR3 is TGTGCCAGCAGCCAATTGGCGGGGGGGACGGCAGATACGCAGTATTTT. As protein: CASSQLAGGTADTQYF.

A few counts support this clone. The rearrangement links TRBV7-9 to TRBJ1-3; D possibly corresponds to TRBD1 (5 bases). The germline V gene encodes CDR1 SEHNR and CDR2 FQNEAQ (reference sequence). V gave up 5 bases and J gave up 3 bases, with 17 bases separating them. The CDR3 is 16 residues long. The CDR3 is CASSRWFRDGGNTIYF. The CDR3 DNA sequence: TGTGCCAGCAGCCGATGGTTCCGGGACGGTGGAAACACCATATATTTT.

In its sample, this clone was seen a few times. The junction departs from the called germline gene at one end, perhaps through a read error. The genes are TRBV10-2 and TRBJ1-2, with D perhaps matching TRBD1 (5 bases). The germline V gene has CDR1 WSHSY and CDR2 SAAADI. The CDR3 is 13 residues long. The CDR3 loop is CASSEASRDGLHF. The DNA of the CDR3 is TGCGCCAGCAGTGAGGCCTCCCGGGACGGATTACACTTC.

The chain couples TRBV6-5 to TRBJ1-1; D remains unclear. In germline, CDR1 is MNHEY, CDR2 SVGAGI. The germline V and J ends were trimmed by 2 bases and 6 bases, with 13 bases remaining between them. CDR3 size: 14 residues. The CDR3 sequence is CASSYLNGRAEAFF. CDR3 nucleotides: TGTGCCAGCAGTTACCTCAACGGACGGGCTGAAGCTTTCTTT.